This T cell receptor beta chain is from a study of shared clonotypes between healthy human individuals. Study-wide results and caveats: Among several donors, about 5% of naive CD4 clonotypes were found in common. Sequencing depth was predicted to influence how clonotypes are shared among donors.

V lost 1 base, J lost 5 bases, and 9 bases lay in between. The CDR3 extends over 14 amino acids. Germline V gene data show CDR1 as SEHNR and CDR2 as FQNEAQ (reference sequence). Method: immunoSEQ multiplex PCR; TCRdb's copy keeps in-frame clones and lacks some. The table includes millions of clones, 85% to 95% detected once. This clone turned up a few times. Its antigen is unknown. Other nucleotide sequences from this sample produce the same CDR3. Every contributor of samples was a Caucasian grown-up residing in Nashville, Tennessee. The clonotype comes from a man younger than 35 in good health. Sequenced sample: naive CD4+ T cells sorted from blood. Subset denoted: CD45RA+ positively selected. The V call is TRBV7-9, the J call TRBJ1-5; possible D gene TRBD1, 6 bases. The CDR3 sequence is CASSLESGDQPQHF. The CDR3 DNA reads as TGTGCCAGCAGCTTAGAATCAGGGGATCAGCCCCAGCATTTT. Looking up the rest from reference TRBV7-9 and TRBJ1-5 gives the full variable domain: DTGVSQNPRHKITKRGQNVTFRCDPISEHNRLYWYRQTLGQGPEFLTYFQNEAQLEKSRLLSDRFSAERPKGSFSTLEIQRTEQGDSAMYLCASSLESGDQPQHFGDGTRLSIL.